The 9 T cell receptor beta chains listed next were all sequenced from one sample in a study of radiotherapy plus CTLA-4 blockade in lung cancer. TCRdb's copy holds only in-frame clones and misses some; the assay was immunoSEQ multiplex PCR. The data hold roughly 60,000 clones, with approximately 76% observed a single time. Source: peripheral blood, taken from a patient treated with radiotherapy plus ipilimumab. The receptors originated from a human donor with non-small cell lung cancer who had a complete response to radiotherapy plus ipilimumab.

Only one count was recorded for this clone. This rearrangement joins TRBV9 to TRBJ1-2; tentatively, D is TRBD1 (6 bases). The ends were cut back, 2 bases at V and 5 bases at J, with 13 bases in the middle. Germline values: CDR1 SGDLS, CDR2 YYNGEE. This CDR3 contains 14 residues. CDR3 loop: CASSVPGGTYGYTF. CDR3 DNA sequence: TGTGCCAGCAGCGTCCCCGGGGGGACATATGGCTACACCTTC.

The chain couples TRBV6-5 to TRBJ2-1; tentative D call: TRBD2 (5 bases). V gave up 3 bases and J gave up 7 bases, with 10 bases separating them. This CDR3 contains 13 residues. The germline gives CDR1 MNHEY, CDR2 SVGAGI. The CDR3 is CASSYGLKNEQFF. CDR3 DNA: TGTGCCAGCAGTTATGGACTTAAGAATGAGCAGTTCTTC.

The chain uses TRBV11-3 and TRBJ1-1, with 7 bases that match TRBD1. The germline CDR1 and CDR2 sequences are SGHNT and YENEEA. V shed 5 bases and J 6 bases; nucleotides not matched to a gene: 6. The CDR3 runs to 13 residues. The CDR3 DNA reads TGTGCCAGCAGCCCAGGGACAGTGGCTGAAGCTTTCTTT. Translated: CASSPGTVAEAFF.

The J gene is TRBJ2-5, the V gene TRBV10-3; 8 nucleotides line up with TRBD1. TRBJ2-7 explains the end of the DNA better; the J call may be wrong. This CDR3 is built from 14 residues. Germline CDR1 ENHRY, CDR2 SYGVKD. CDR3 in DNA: TGTGCCAGCGCCCCAGGGGGCGTAAGATACGAGCAGTACTTC. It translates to CASAPGGVRYEQYF.

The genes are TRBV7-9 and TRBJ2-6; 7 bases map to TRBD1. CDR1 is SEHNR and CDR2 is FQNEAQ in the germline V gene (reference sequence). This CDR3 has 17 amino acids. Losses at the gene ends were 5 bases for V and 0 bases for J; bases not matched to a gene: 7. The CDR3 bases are TGTGCCAGCAGCCCCCAGGGGGAGTACTCTGGGGCCAACGTCCTGACTTTC. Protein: CASSPQGEYSGANVLTF.

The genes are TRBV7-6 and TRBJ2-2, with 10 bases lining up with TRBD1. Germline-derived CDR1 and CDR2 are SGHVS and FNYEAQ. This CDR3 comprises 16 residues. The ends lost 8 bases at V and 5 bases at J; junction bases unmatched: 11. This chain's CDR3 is CASSGGTGVTTGELFF. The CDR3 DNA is TGTGCCAGCTCGGGCGGGACAGGGGTCACAACCGGGGAGCTGTTTTTT.

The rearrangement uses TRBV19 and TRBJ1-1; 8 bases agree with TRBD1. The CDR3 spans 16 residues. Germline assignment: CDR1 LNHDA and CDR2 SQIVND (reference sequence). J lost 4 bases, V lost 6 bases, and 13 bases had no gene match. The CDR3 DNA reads TGTGCCAGTAGCCCATGGTCAGGGGGCGGATTCACTGAAGCTTTCTTT. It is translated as CASSPWSGGGFTEAFF.

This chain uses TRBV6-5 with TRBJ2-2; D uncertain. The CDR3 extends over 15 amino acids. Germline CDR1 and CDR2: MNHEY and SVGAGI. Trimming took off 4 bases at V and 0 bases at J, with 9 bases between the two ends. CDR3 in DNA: TGTGCCAGCAGTTTTTACACGTCGAACACCGGGGAGCTGTTTTTT. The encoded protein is CASSFYTSNTGELFF.

CDR3 in amino acids: CASSSGTSLSEQYF. The CDR3 region has the DNA TGTGCCAGCAGCTCAGGGACTAGTCTCTCCGAGCAGTACTTC. The chain uses TRBV7-9 and TRBJ2-7; 8 nucleotides align to TRBD2. Germline CDR1 and CDR2: SEHNR and FQNEAQ (reference sequence). V trimming: 4 bases; J trimming: 6 bases; junction bases outside the gene matches: 8. The CDR3 is 14 amino acids.